The 2 T cell receptor beta chains reported below all come from one sample, sequenced in a study of T cell repertoires in cytomegalovirus infection. One entry per CDR3 protein results from TCRdb running MiXCR on the reads. The repertoire holds about 300,000 distinct CDR3 sequences, with 9.6% as singletons. Sequences were obtained from PBMCs. The receptors stem from a human donor in good health (CMV status not recorded). Some clones in this sample may be carry-over from other donors' samples.

There are a few counts of this clonotype. The chain couples TRBV5-1 to TRBJ2-7; possibly TRBD1 for D (6 bases). The germline V gene encodes CDR1 SGHRS and CDR2 YFSETQ. With 0 bases removed from V and 2 bases from J, the gap between germline ends came to 15 bases. The CDR3 contains 16 residues. CDR3 in amino acids: CASSLGAVGQTYEQYF. The CDR3, as DNA: TGCGCCAGCAGCTTGGGAGCTGTCGGACAGACCTACGAGCAGTACTTC.

This clonotype occurred a few times. This chain uses TRBV20-1 with TRBJ1-2, with a weak D call TRBD1 (5 bases). Germline V lookup: CDR1 DFQATT, CDR2 SNEGSKA (reference sequence). The CDR3 length is 12 residues. With 3 bases removed from V and 6 bases from J, the gap between germline ends came to 11 bases. CDR3 amino acids: CSASIGGNGYTF. As DNA, the CDR3 is TGCAGTGCTAGCATCGGGGGTAATGGCTACACCTTC.